The 5 T cell receptor beta chains given below trace back to one sample, sequenced in a study of T-cell reconstitution after alpha-beta-depleted transplantation in children. Unique molecular identifiers tagged the TCRbeta library. TCRdb ran MiXCR on the PCR reads and lists one entry per CDR3 protein. The sample includes about 210,000 distinct CDR3 sequences, more than 15% of them seen just once. Specimen: PBMCs, mostly from graft donor cells, collected 360 days after TCRalphabeta/CD19-depleted stem cell transplant. These receptors originate from a male patient aged 2-9 years who had a stem cell transplant for acute lymphoblastic leukemia, so the T cells may come from the graft donor.

This clonotype has a handful of counts. The CDR3 DNA sequence: TGTGCCAGCAGCTTCAGCAGGGGTCCTTTTCAAGAGACCCAGTACTTC. It translates to CASSFSRGPFQETQYF. J is TRBJ2-5 and V is TRBV7-2; a possible D gene is TRBD1 (6 bases). Trimming took 3 bases from V and 2 from J, leaving 16 bases between them. This CDR3 has 16 amino acids. CDR1 SGHTA and CDR2 FQGNSA come from the germline V gene.

The chain carries TRBV7-2 and TRBJ2-1, with 12 positions matching TRBD2. The germline V gene has CDR1 SGHTA and CDR2 FQGNSA. This CDR3 is 17 amino acids long. V shed 2 bases, J shed 7 bases, and the junction held 9 bases outside the gene matches. The CDR3 nucleotides read TGTGCCAGCAGCTTAAGGCAGACTAGCGGGAGAAGAAATGAGCAGTTCTTC. Amino acids: CASSLRQTSGRRNEQFF.

This clonotype has more than one count but fewer than ten. DNA of the CDR3: TGTGCCAGCAGCTTAGGGTTGGGGGGCATTCAGTACTTC. Its translation is CASSLGLGGIQYF. The chain couples TRBV7-6 to TRBJ2-4, with D possibly TRBD2 on 6 matching bases. This CDR3 contains 13 residues. V lost 1 base to trimming and J lost 9 bases, with 10 bases between them. From germline, CDR1 is SGHVS and CDR2 FNYEAQ.

The chain uses TRBV19 and TRBJ2-7; 7 bases map to TRBD1. The CDR3 has 14 residues. With 6 bases clipped from V and 2 bases from J, the junction kept 7 bases outside the gene matches. In germline, CDR1 is LNHDA, CDR2 SQIVND (reference sequence). This chain's CDR3 is CASSKRTGTYEQYF. DNA of the CDR3: TGTGCCAGTAGCAAAAGGACAGGAACCTACGAGCAGTACTTC.

The V gene is TRBV27, the J gene TRBJ2-1; 8 positions match TRBD2. This CDR3 has 17 amino acids. V dropped 3 bases and J dropped 4; count of bases not matched to a gene: 11. Germline V gene sequence: CDR1 MNHEY, CDR2 SMNVEV (reference sequence). CDR3 in amino acids: CASSFGSSAGVYNEQFF. The DNA of the CDR3 is TGTGCCAGCAGTTTTGGGTCCTCAGCGGGAGTGTACAATGAGCAGTTCTTC.